The T cell receptor beta chain described here comes from a study of T cells after yellow fever vaccination (dated by TCRdb to the late 2010s). In terms of the full investigation: The SMART-Seq v4 Ultra Low Input RNA kit was used to prepare libraries from fractions with low cell numbers. Bulk PBMC replicates and cell subsets were isolated from blood drawn at multiple timepoints before and after both primary and secondary immunization. Two healthy male donors, one aged 18 to 30 and one aged 30 to 40 years, were included in the cohort. To track T-cell clones before and after primary and booster YFV17D yellow fever vaccination, bulk TCR alpha and beta repertoires were sequenced longitudinally.

About this clonotype: Its binding antigen is unknown. Base qualities were left out, and no much larger clone turns up one base away.

The listed sequencing device is Illumina NovaSeq 6000. TCR cDNA was synthesized by 5'RACE template switching, through which a universal primer site and unique molecular identifiers were introduced. Priming for cDNA synthesis came from both the TCR alpha and TCR beta constant segments. Two PCR steps were used to amplify libraries, with sample barcodes and sequencing adapters being added in the second step. Sequencing of the libraries was done on either Illumina HiSeq 2500 (2x100 bp) or NovaSeq (2x150 bp). Per the original workflow: MIGEC handled demultiplexing of reads and collapsing into UMI consensus sequences, while MiXCR performed V(D)J alignment. Using edgeR on replicate PBMC samples, clonotypes were called vaccine-responding if FDR was below 0.01 and the log2 fold change was above 5 up to day 15. Each bulk clonotype was labeled CD4 or CD8 based on which sequenced repertoire, CD4 or CD8, contained the clonotype at higher abundance. TCRdb passed the public sequencing reads through fastp at Q25 and MiXCR, retaining productive beta sequences. Entries are consolidated by CDR3 protein sequence, retaining the most common genes and DNA. For this entry, the V and J calls and clone size follow TCRdb and not the study's own pipeline. In all, the sample holds 120,000 or so distinct CDR3 sequences, and 13% to 15% of those were seen once. Of the sample, roughly two fifths falls within the top ten clones.

What the study reported, not specific to this receptor: The secondary T-cell response was weaker than the primary response but faster, peaking on day 5 instead of day 15. Most clones expanded after primary vaccination were re-detected after the booster (around 96% of CD4 and 88% of CD8), suggesting broad memory maintenance. Because abundant contaminating clonotypes from the bulk population could be contained in FACS-sorted repertoires, computational filtering was required. A small fraction of clonotypes showed up in both the CD4 and CD8 compartments, probably as a result of convergent recombination. Because the study included only two donors, the extent to which the findings can be generalized is limited.

CDR3 length: 14 amino acids, cysteine to phenylalanine. Here the CDR3 DNA is all that survives: 42 bases in frame from base 1. Ends trimmed: V by 5 bases, J by 11 bases; bases unmatched to a gene: 6. The germline V gene supplies CDR1 SGHTA and CDR2 FQGTGA. The treatment or condition label for this specimen denotes: live attenuated yellow fever vaccine strain. PBMCs were isolated from peripheral blood using a standard Ficoll-Paque protocol. CD4 and CD8 T-cell fractions were isolated with Dynabeads CD4 and CD8 positive selection kits. RNA was extracted with TriZol from bulk PBMCs, CD4 and CD8 fractions, and dextramer-positive and dextramer-negative fractions.

The material was CD8+ T cells sorted from PBMCs, obtained 5 days after the yellow fever booster vaccination. This receptor was taken from a man aged 18-30 years who received the YFV17D yellow fever vaccine. The V and J genes are TRBV7-3 and TRBJ1-6; 10 central bases correspond to TRBD1. The CDR3 amino acid sequence is: CASSGGQGGTPLHF. The DNA is TGTGCCAGCAGCGGCGGACAGGGGGGGACACCCCTCCACTTT.